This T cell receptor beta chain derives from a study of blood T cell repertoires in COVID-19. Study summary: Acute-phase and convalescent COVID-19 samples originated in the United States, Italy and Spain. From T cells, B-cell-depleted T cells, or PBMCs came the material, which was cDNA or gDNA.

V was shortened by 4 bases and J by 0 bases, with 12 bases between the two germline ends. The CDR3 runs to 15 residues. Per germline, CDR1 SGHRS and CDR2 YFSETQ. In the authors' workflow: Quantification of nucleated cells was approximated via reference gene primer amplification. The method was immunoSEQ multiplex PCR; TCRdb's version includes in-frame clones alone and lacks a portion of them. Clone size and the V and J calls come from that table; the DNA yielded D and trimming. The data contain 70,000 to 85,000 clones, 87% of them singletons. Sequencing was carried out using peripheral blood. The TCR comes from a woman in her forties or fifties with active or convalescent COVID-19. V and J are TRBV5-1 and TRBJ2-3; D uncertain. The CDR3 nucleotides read TGCGCCAGCAGCCCCCCTGGAGCTAGCACAGATACGCAGTATTTT. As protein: CASSPPGASTDTQYF.